These 26 T cell receptor beta chains came from one sample sequenced in a study of tumor-infiltrating lymphocytes in glioblastoma multiforme. Multiple V-beta primers and a C-beta primer amplified TCRB from RNA. TCRdb analysed the multiplex PCR reads with MiXCR anew, one entry per CDR3 protein. The sample includes roughly 13,000 distinct CDR3 sequences, around 66% seen only once; the top ten take around 33%. Material: brain tumor tissue. These receptors all stem from a male donor with glioblastoma.

By sample share, this clonotype is medium-sized. V gene TRBV6-2 or TRBV6-3 combines with J gene TRBJ2-7; 8 bases align to TRBD2. V dropped 6 bases and J dropped 4; count of bases not matched to a gene: 8. The CDR3 covers 14 residues. Germline assignment: CDR1 MNHEY and CDR2 SVGEGT. The CDR3 sequence: CASRSGGTSYEQYF. The CDR3 bases are TGTGCCAGCAGGTCGGGGGGGACCTCTTACGAGCAGTACTTC.

This chain links TRBV6-2 or TRBV6-3 with TRBJ2-1; 11 nucleotides match TRBD2. From germline, CDR1 is MNHEY and CDR2 SVGEGT. The CDR3 runs to 13 residues. V lost 6 bases, J lost 7 bases, and 2 bases stayed unmatched. The CDR3 here is CASRTSGANEQFF. In nucleotides, the CDR3 is TGTGCCAGCAGGACTAGCGGGGCGAATGAGCAGTTCTTC.

As regards this clonotype: The conserved closing phenylalanine or tryptophan is absent in this CDR3, likely reflecting a read error. It is unclear where the CDR3 begins or ends on the DNA, so no DNA is shown, and the CDR3 is as TCRdb lists it. This chain links TRBV29-1 with TRBJ2-7; the table's D call of TRBD2 was not tested on the DNA. CDR1 is SQVTM, CDR2 ANQGSEA, per germline. The CDR3 region is 14 residues in length, termini included. CDR3 region: CSVNGASGFCEQYL.

As concerns this clonotype: Relative to the germline gene, one junction end is altered; a read error may explain this. The chain recombines TRBV28 with TRBJ1-1; 12 bases match TRBD1. The germline V gene encodes CDR1 MDHEN and CDR2 SYDVKM. CDR3 size: 16 residues. CDR3 residues: CARSLAGTGGFYGAFF. CDR3 coding DNA: TGTGCCAGAAGTTTAGCCGGGACAGGGGGCTTTTATGGAGCTTTCTTT.

About this clonotype itself: An end of the junction does not agree with germline; a read error may underlie this. The chain joins TRBV29-1 to TRBJ2-7; D possibly corresponds to TRBD1 (5 bases). The CDR3 consists of 13 residues. Germline V lookup: CDR1 SQVTM, CDR2 ANQGSEA. CDR3 in DNA: TGCAGCGTTGAAGACCAGGGCTCCTACCAGCAGTACTTC. This gives the protein CSVEDQGSYQQYF.

On this clonotype: At one of its ends the junction is not consistent with the germline gene, which may arise from a read error. This chain joins TRBV10-3 and TRBJ2-7; 10 bases are a match to TRBD2. The CDR3 length is 15 residues. Germline V gene lookup returns CDR1 ENHRY and CDR2 SYGVKD. The CDR3 nucleotides read TGTGCCATCAATGACATACTAGCGGGAACCTACGAGCAATACTTC. Its translation: CAINDILAGTYEQYF.

Comments on this clonotype: A read error may explain this, as a much larger clone is one base away. The V gene is TRBV7-2, the J gene TRBJ2-2; 7 nucleotides agree with TRBD1. The V and J ends lost 6 bases and 9 bases, in that order; junction bases with no gene match: 13. The CDR3 totals 15 residues. CDR1 is SGHTA and CDR2 is FQGNSA in the germline V gene. CDR3 protein: CASSRLRGRTWELFF. CDR3 bases: TGTGCCAGCAGTCGTTTAAGGGGGCGAACCTGGGAGCTGTTTTTT.

V usage is TRBV10-1 and J usage is TRBJ1-2; tentatively, D is TRBD1 (6 bases). The CDR3 runs 16 residues. Germline V gives CDR1 WNHNN, CDR2 SYGVQD (reference sequence). V shed 1 base and J shed 6 bases, with 18 bases lying between them. The CDR3 loop is CASSELGALYWDGYTF. In DNA form, the CDR3 reads TGCGCCAGCAGTGAGTTGGGGGCGCTGTATTGGGATGGCTACACCTTC.

With respect to this clonotype: A much larger clone lies a single base off, so this may be a read error. A read error is likely, as this CDR3 ends without the conserved phenylalanine or tryptophan. The chain employs TRBV27 and TRBJ2-7; a possible D gene is TRBD2 (6 bases). CDR1 and CDR2 (germline): MNHEY, SMNVEV (reference sequence). This CDR3 contains 14 residues. V was pared by 5 bases and J by 3 bases, with 14 bases between. The CDR3 reads CASSPGVSGYEQYL. The CDR3 DNA reads TGTGCCAGCAGTCCCGGGGTTAGCGGCTACGAGCAGTACTTA.

Remarks on this clonotype: Germline is not matched at one junction end, which may reflect a read error. V and J are TRBV28 and TRBJ2-5, with 14 bases matching TRBD2. The CDR3 is 14 amino acids. CDR1 MDHEN and CDR2 SYDVKM come from the germline V gene. The CDR3 DNA is TGTGCCAGCAATAGACTAGCGGGAGGGGAGACCCGGTACTTC. Protein: CASNRLAGGETRYF.

A note on this clonotype: Likely a read error: the CDR3 ends without its conserved phenylalanine or tryptophan. It is unclear where the CDR3 begins or ends on the DNA, so no DNA is shown, and the CDR3 is as TCRdb lists it. The chain couples TRBV5-6 to TRBJ2-5; the D call TRBD1 from the table was never checked on the DNA. The CDR3 adds up to 14 amino acids, both ends counted. Germline loops: CDR1 SGHDT, CDR2 YYEEEE. CDR3 sequence: CASSVRTGGQTLYS.

V is TRBV24-1 and J is TRBJ2-3; no definite D call. Germline assignment: CDR1 KGHDR and CDR2 SFDVKD. The CDR3 loop spans 15 amino acids. Trimming cost V 4 bases and J 2 bases, with 12 bases left between them. CDR3 sequence: CATSEGWDSTDTQYF. The CDR3 DNA is TGTGCCACCAGTGAGGGGTGGGATTCCACAGATACGCAGTATTTT.

This rearrangement joins TRBV6-6 to TRBJ1-5; 8 positions agree with TRBD1. CDR3 size: 15 residues. J gave up 3 bases and V 5 bases, and 6 bases lay outside the gene matches. CDR1 and CDR2 (germline): MNHNY, SVGAGI (reference sequence). As DNA, the CDR3 is TGTGCCAGCAGTCCTCGGACAGGGAACAATCAGCCCCAGCATTTT. Translation: CASSPRTGNNQPQHF.

The chain is built from TRBV20-1 and TRBJ2-3; 9 nucleotides agree with TRBD2. The CDR3 is 15 residues long. The V segment lost 2 bases and the J segment 5 bases; nucleotides outside the gene matches: 8. CDR1 is DFQATT and CDR2 is SNEGSKA in the germline V gene (reference sequence). The CDR3 region is CSARSLAGYIDTQYF. The DNA of the CDR3 is TGCAGTGCTAGATCCCTAGCGGGGTACATAGATACGCAGTATTTT.

This clonotype is medium-sized in the sample. This sequence joins TRBV20-1 and TRBJ2-3; TRBD2 agrees at 7 bases. Looked up from germline, CDR1 is DFQATT and CDR2 is SNEGSKA (reference sequence). J lost 1 base, V lost 1 base, and 2 bases had no gene match. The CDR3 consists of 14 residues. The DNA for the CDR3 is TGCAGTGCTAGAGTTACTAGCGGCACAGATACGCAGTATTTT. Its protein product is CSARVTSGTDTQYF.

Notes on this clonotype: In this CDR3 the conserved last residue, phenylalanine or tryptophan, is missing, so a read error is likely. The chain joins TRBV11-2 to TRBJ1-6; D not resolved. The V end lost 4 bases, the J end lost 0 bases, and 10 bases lay between the germline ends. The CDR3 runs to 16 residues. From germline, CDR1 is SGHAT and CDR2 FQNNGV. The CDR3 DNA sequence: TGTGCCAGCAGCTCCCTCCCGTCCTCCTATAATTCACCCCTCCACTCT. Its translation is CASSSLPSSYNSPLHS.

As to this clonotype: The junction departs from germline at one end; a sequencing error may be responsible. The rearrangement links TRBV10-3 to TRBJ2-7; TRBD2 aligns across 10 bases. There are 15 residues in the CDR3. CDR1 and CDR2 (germline): ENHRY, SYGVKD. The CDR3 DNA sequence: TGTGCCATCGGTGACACACTAGCGGGAACCTACGAGCAGTACTTC. It translates to CAIGDTLAGTYEQYF.

CDR3: CSARDNGPNTEAFF. The CDR3 DNA follows: TGCAGTGCTAGAGATAACGGGCCGAACACTGAAGCTTTCTTT. This chain connects TRBV20-1 to TRBJ1-1; D call uncertain. CDR1 and CDR2 from the germline V gene are DFQATT and SNEGSKA (reference sequence). The length of the CDR3 is 14 residues. V was clipped by 0 bases and J by 1 base, with 9 bases between them.

As for this clonotype: The conserved phenylalanine or tryptophan normally closing the CDR3 is absent here, so this likely arose from a read error. The chain has TRBV29-1 and TRBJ1-6, with TRBD1 identical over 7 bases. The CDR3 is 13 amino acids. Per the germline V gene, CDR1 is SQVTM and CDR2 is ANQGSEA. The trim removed 8 bases at V and 10 bases at J, leaving 11 bases unmatched. This CDR3 is CSLARDRGSPLHV. The CDR3 DNA sequence: TGCAGCCTTGCCAGGGACAGAGGATCACCCCTCCACGTT.

A single count supports this clonotype. The chain couples TRBV29-1 to TRBJ2-7; the match to TRBD2 covers 9 bases. The CDR3 sequence is 12 residues long. Trimming at V came to 7 bases and at J to 5 bases, leaving 6 bases not matched to a gene. Germline CDR1 SQVTM, CDR2 ANQGSEA. CDR3 DNA sequence: TGCAGCGGGGGGCGGGAGGGTCACGAGCAGTACTTC. Its protein product is CSGGREGHEQYF.

With regard to this clonotype: The junction departs from the called germline gene at one end, perhaps through a read error. The V and J genes are TRBV12-3 or TRBV12-4 and TRBJ2-1; the match to TRBD2 covers 7 bases. The CDR3 has 18 residues. CDR3 in DNA: TGCGCCAGCAACCTCCTTACGGACCTAGAGCGGGGCAACAAGGAGCAGTTCTTC. Amino acid sequence: CASNLLTDLERGNKEQFF.

This chain connects TRBV11-2 to TRBJ2-1; 10 nucleotides agree with TRBD1. The ends lost 2 bases at V and 7 bases at J; junction bases unmatched: 8. CDR1 is SGHAT, CDR2 FQNNGV, per germline. The length of the CDR3 is 16 residues. CDR3 sequence reads: CASSLFSGQGGNEQFF. In DNA, the CDR3 is TGTGCCAGCAGCTTATTCTCTGGACAGGGGGGGAATGAGCAGTTCTTC. Full variable domain (rest looked up from reference TRBV11-2 and TRBJ2-1): EAGVAQSPRYKIIEKRQSVAFWCNPISGHATLYWYQQILGQGPKLLIQFQNNGVVDDSQLPKDRFSAERLKGVDSTLKIQPAKLEDSAVYLCASSLFSGQGGNEQFFGPGTRLTVL.

Details on this clonotype: Germline is not matched at one junction end, which may reflect a read error. V is TRBV11-3 and J is TRBJ2-7; D not resolved. CDR1 and CDR2 from the germline V gene are SGHNT and YENEEA. This CDR3 region has 14 residues. The CDR3 spells CASTLFASSYEQYF. The DNA of the CDR3 is TGTGCCAGCACCTTATTCGCGAGCTCCTACGAGCAGTACTTC.

Points on this clonotype: Since a much larger clone is just one base distant, this may be a read error. The chain employs TRBV6-2 or TRBV6-3 and TRBJ2-1, with a tentative D call TRBD2 (5 bases). This CDR3 has 13 amino acids. The germline CDR1 and CDR2 sequences are MNHEY and SVGEGT. The DNA of the CDR3 is TGTGCCAGCAGACCCTGGGGAGTCAATGAGCAGTCCTTC. Protein product: CASRPWGVNEQSF.

Only a few counts were recorded for this clonotype. This chain links TRBV11-2 with TRBJ2-2, with TRBD2 matching over 9 bases. Per germline, CDR1 SGHAT and CDR2 FQNNGV. J gave up 5 bases and V 3 bases, and 7 bases lay outside the gene matches. The CDR3 length is 16 residues. In DNA form, the CDR3 reads TGTGCCAGCAGCTTCCAGCGGGGGGCGGGAACCGGGGAGCTGTTTTTT. It specifies CASSFQRGAGTGELFF.

The sample holds a few counts of this clonotype. At one boundary the junction diverges from the germline segment, which might be a read error. This chain links TRBV4-1 with TRBJ2-3; D is perhaps TRBD2 (5 bases). Per germline, CDR1 MGHRA and CDR2 YSYEKL. This CDR3 is 14 amino acids long. Written as DNA, the CDR3 is TGCGCCAGCAGTCAATCGGGGTTTGGAGATACGCAGTTTTTT. Translating it yields CASSQSGFGDTQFF.